A single sample is the source of the 10 T cell receptor beta chains below, sequenced in a study of blood T cell repertoires in COVID-19. Here immunoSEQ multiplex PCR was the method, and the copy in TCRdb shows in-frame clones only, minus some. Of approximately 210,000 clones listed, roughly 80% are singletons. Sample: peripheral blood. The receptors were sampled from a human donor in a cohort sampled during active COVID-19.

V is TRBV19 and J is TRBJ1-1; maybe TRBD1 (5 bases). CDR1 is LNHDA, CDR2 SQIVND, per germline (reference sequence). V was shortened by 9 bases and J by 0 bases, with 20 bases between the two germline ends. CDR3 length: 16 residues. The CDR3 spells CARTVLIQMLNTEAFF. Here the CDR3 DNA reads TGTGCCAGGACAGTTCTCATTCAAATGTTGAACACTGAAGCTTTCTTT.

The chain carries TRBV28 and TRBJ2-3; 9 bases are shared with TRBD1. V dropped 3 bases and J dropped 6; count of bases not matched to a gene: 4. CDR3 size: 14 residues. Germline loops: CDR1 MDHEN, CDR2 SYDVKM. CDR3 in amino acids: CASSFTQGADTQYF. In DNA form, the CDR3 reads TGTGCCAGCAGTTTTACACAGGGGGCGGATACGCAGTATTTT.

This rearrangement joins TRBV19 to TRBJ1-1; tentatively, D is TRBD1 (6 bases). The CDR3 has 15 residues. V was shortened by 3 bases and J by 3 bases, with 14 bases between the two germline ends. Germline V gene data show CDR1 as LNHDA and CDR2 as SQIVND (reference sequence). The CDR3 nucleotides read TGTGCCAGTAGTATCTCGGGGGGCGGAGACACTGAAGCTTTCTTT. Protein sequence: CASSISGGGDTEAFF.

The chain employs TRBV9 and TRBJ2-1; tentative D call: TRBD2 (5 bases). The CDR3 runs 13 residues. Trimming removed 4 bases from V and 5 bases from J, with 10 bases in between. CDR1 is SGDLS, CDR2 YYNGEE, per germline. The CDR3 sequence is CASSFRDDNEQFF. Here the CDR3 DNA reads TGTGCCAGCAGCTTTCGGGATGACAATGAGCAGTTCTTC.

V and J are TRBV5-4 and TRBJ1-2, with a weak D call TRBD1 (6 bases). The CDR3 extends over 14 amino acids. V shed 4 bases and J shed 4 bases, with 14 bases lying between them. Germline CDR1 reads SGHNT; CDR2 reads YYREEE (reference sequence). The CDR3 region is CASSITGSSYGYTF. Here the CDR3 DNA reads TGTGCCAGCAGCATAACAGGGTCTAGCTATGGCTACACCTTC.

The CDR3 nucleotides are TGTGCCAGCAGCTTGGATTCAACTAGGAGAAAAGAGACCCAGTACTTC. It yields the protein CASSLDSTRRKETQYF. This chain uses TRBV11-2 with TRBJ2-5; a possible D gene is TRBD2 (5 bases). Germline values: CDR1 SGHAT, CDR2 FQNNGV. V was clipped by 3 bases and J by 3 bases, with 17 bases between them. The CDR3 contains 16 residues.

This chain connects TRBV28 to TRBJ1-2, with D unclear. Germline lookup yields CDR1 MDHEN and CDR2 SYDVKM. Trimming left V 5 bases short and J 5 bases short, with 12 bases between. The CDR3 totals 13 residues. The chain's CDR3 is CASSTQTPYGYTF. The CDR3 nucleotides read TGTGCCAGCAGTACCCAAACACCGTATGGCTACACCTTC.

This sequence joins TRBV24-1 and TRBJ2-7; 10 bases fit TRBD1. J gave up 2 bases and V 4 bases, and 1 base lay outside the gene matches. CDR3 length: 14 residues. Germline-derived CDR1 and CDR2 are KGHDR and SFDVKD. This chain's CDR3 is CATSEGQGTYEQYF. Written as DNA, the CDR3 is TGTGCCACCAGTGAGGGACAGGGGACCTACGAGCAGTACTTC.

The chain links TRBV7-2 to TRBJ1-3; D is ambiguous. The CDR3 spans 13 residues. V gave up 1 base and J gave up 10 bases, with 11 bases separating them. Germline CDR1 and CDR2: SGHTA and FQGNSA. The CDR3 loop reads CASSLEGRGTIYF. For the CDR3, the DNA is TGTGCCAGCAGCTTAGAGGGCCGGGGTACCATATATTTT.

The chain carries TRBV7-6 and TRBJ2-7; 9 bases line up with TRBD2. Germline lookup yields CDR1 SGHVS and CDR2 FNYEAQ. This CDR3 contains 14 residues. Unmatched junction bases numbered 3, after V lost 1 base and J lost 5 bases. The CDR3 DNA is TGTGCCAGCAGCTTAGGCGGGAGGGTCCACGAGCAGTACTTC. Translating it yields CASSLGGRVHEQYF.